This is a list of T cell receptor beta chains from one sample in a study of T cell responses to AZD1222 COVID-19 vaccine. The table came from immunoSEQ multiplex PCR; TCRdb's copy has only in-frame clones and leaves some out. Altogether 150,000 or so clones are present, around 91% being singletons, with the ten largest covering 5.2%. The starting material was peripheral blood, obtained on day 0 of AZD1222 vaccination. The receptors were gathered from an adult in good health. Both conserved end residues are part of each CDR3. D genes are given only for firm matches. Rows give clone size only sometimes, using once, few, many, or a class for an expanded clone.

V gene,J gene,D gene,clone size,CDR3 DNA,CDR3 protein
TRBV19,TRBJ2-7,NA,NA,TGTGCCAGTAGTATAGGTATGCTGAACGAGCAGTACTTC,CASSIGMLNEQYF
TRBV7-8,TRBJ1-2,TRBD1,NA,TGTGCCAGCAGCTGGGGACAGGGACTCTATGGCTACACCTTC,CASSWGQGLYGYTF
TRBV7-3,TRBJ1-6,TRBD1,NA,TGTGCCAGCAGCACCGGGACAGGGCCGGGTAGAGTTCGGTCACCCCTCCACTTT,CASSTGTGPGRVRSPLHF
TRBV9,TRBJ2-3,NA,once,TGTGCCAGCAGCGTGCTGGCGGGACTCACAGATACGCAGTATTTT,CASSVLAGLTDTQYF
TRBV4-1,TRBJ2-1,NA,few,TGCGCCAGCAGCCAAGTGGACATGGGACTTACCAATGAGCAGTTCTTC,CASSQVDMGLTNEQFF
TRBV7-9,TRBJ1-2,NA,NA,TGTGCCAGCAGCCCTGTGGGGGGGGCCATGGGTGGCTACACCTTC,CASSPVGGAMGGYTF
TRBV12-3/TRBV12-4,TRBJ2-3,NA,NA,TGTGCCAGCAGTTTAGTAGATACGCAGTATTTT,CASSLVDTQYF
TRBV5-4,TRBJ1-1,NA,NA,TGTGCCAGCAGTAACGGAGGGGATTTCATGAACACTGAAGCTTTCTTT,CASSNGGDFMNTEAFF
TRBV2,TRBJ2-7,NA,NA,TGTGCCAGCAGTAATTCAGATTACTACGAGCAGTACTTC,CASSNSDYYEQYF
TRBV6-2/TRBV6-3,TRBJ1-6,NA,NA,TGTGCCAGCAGCTTCATGAGCTCCTATAATTCACCCCTCCACTTT,CASSFMSSYNSPLHF
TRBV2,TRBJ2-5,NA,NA,TGTGCCAGCAGGGAACAGCTGGAGACCCAGTACTTC,CASREQLETQYF
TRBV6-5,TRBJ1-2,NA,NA,TGTGCCAGCAAGGGGTGGACCTATGGCTACACCTTC,CASKGWTYGYTF
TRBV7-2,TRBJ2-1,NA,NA,TGTGCCAGCAGCCCGGTCCCTAGCGTATACAATGAGCAGTTCTTC,CASSPVPSVYNEQFF
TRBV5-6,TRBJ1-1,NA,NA,TGTGCCAGCAGCTTGGCCGAGAACACTGAAGCTTTCTTT,CASSLAENTEAFF
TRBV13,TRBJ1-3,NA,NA,TGTGCCAGCAGCTTACTCGGGGGAGGAAACACCATATATTTT,CASSLLGGGNTIYF
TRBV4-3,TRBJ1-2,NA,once,TGCGCCAGCAGCCAGACACCTCTGAGGGGTGGCTACACCTTC,CASSQTPLRGGYTF
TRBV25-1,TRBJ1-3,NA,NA,TGTGCCAGCAGCCGGGACCCCGGGGCTGGAAACACCATATATTTT,CASSRDPGAGNTIYF
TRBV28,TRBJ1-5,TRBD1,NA,TGTGCCAGCACCGGACCACAGGGGGCATCTCAGCCCCAGCATTTT,CASTGPQGASQPQHF
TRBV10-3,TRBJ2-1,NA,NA,TGTGCCATCAGACGGAAGCTTAACAATGAGCAGTTCTTC,CAIRRKLNNEQFF
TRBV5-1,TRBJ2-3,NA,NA,TGCGCCAGCAGCTTGGAGGGGACGCTAGATACGCAGTATTTT,CASSLEGTLDTQYF
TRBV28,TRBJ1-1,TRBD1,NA,TGTGCCAGCAGTTACCCGAACAGGGGGCAGATACTGAACACTGAAGCTTTCTTT,CASSYPNRGQILNTEAFF
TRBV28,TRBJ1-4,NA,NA,TGTGCCAGCAGTTTATGGAGGGAAAAACTGTTTTTT,CASSLWREKLFF
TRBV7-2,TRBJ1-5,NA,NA,TGTGCCAGCAGCTTAATGGGGCGCGGGCAGCCCCAGCATTTT,CASSLMGRGQPQHF
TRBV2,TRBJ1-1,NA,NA,TGTGCCAGCAGTGAAGTGCCAGCTTACACTGAAGCTTTCTTT,CASSEVPAYTEAFF
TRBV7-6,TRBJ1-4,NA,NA,TGTGCCAGCAGCTTCCGGGTGGCGGAAAAACTGTTTTTT,CASSFRVAEKLFF
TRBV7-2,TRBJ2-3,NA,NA,TGTGCCAGCAGCTTACTTCGGGATACGCAGTATTTT,CASSLLRDTQYF
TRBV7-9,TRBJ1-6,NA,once,TGTGCCAGCAGCTCAATGACTCTTGCCCTCCACTTT,CASSSMTLALHF
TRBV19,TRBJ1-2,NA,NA,TGTGCCAGTAGTCCCGCAGGGGATGGCTACACCTTC,CASSPAGDGYTF
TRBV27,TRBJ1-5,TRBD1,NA,TGTGCCAGCAGACCGCCCGGGACAGGGGGTCAGCCCCAGCATTTT,CASRPPGTGGQPQHF
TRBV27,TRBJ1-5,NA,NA,TGTGCCAGCAGTTTAGTCTTGGCGCAGCCCCAGCATTTT,CASSLVLAQPQHF
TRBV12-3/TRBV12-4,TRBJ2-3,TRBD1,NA,TGTGCCAGCAACAACAGGGGTACAGATACGCAGTATTTT,CASNNRGTDTQYF
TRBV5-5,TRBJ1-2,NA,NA,TGTGCCAGCCACCGGGGGGAAAGAGACTATGGCTACACCTTC,CASHRGERDYGYTF
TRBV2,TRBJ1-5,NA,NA,TGTGCCAGCAGTTCCGGGCCCCAAGTGGAGCCCCAGCATTTT,CASSSGPQVEPQHF
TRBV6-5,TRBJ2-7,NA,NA,TGTGCCAGCAGGGGGACGGGGCCTTCCTACGAGCAGTACTTC,CASRGTGPSYEQYF
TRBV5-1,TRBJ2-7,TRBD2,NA,TGCGCCAGCAGCCTTGGTCAGGGTAGCGGGGGGGCTGCCGAGCAGTACTTC,CASSLGQGSGGAAEQYF
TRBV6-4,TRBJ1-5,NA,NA,TGTGCCAGCAGTGACTCGAGGGTGACAGACCAGGGTCAGCCCCAGCATTTT,CASSDSRVTDQGQPQHF
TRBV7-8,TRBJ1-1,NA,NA,TGTGCCAGCAGCTTAAAGGGCAGGGCATACATGAACACTGAAGCTTTCTTT,CASSLKGRAYMNTEAFF
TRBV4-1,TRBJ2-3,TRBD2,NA,TGCGCCAGCAGCCAAACCCCCCGTCTAGCGGGGTTAGATACGCAGTATTTT,CASSQTPRLAGLDTQYF
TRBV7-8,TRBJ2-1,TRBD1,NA,TGTGCCAGCAGCCCCCACGGGACAGGGGAATACAATGAGCAGTTCTTC,CASSPHGTGEYNEQFF
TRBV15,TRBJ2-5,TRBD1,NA,TGTGCCACCAGCGGATACAACGGACAGGGAACGCGAGAGACCCAGTACTTC,CATSGYNGQGTRETQYF
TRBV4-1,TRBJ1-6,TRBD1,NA,TGCGCCAGCAGCCAGACGGGACAGGGGGCACGGAATTCACCCCTCCACTTT,CASSQTGQGARNSPLHF
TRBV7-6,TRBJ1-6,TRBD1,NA,TGTGCCAGCAGCGCCGGGACAGGGGTTTCACCCCTCCACTTT,CASSAGTGVSPLHF
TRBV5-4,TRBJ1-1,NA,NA,TGTGCCAGCAGCTTGGGCATCCCAAACACTGAAGCTTTCTTT,CASSLGIPNTEAFF
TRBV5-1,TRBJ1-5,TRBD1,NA,TGCGCCAGCAGCTTGGGGGGAGGGACAGACAATCAGCCCCAGCATTTT,CASSLGGGTDNQPQHF
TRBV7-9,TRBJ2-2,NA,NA,TGTGCCAGCAGCTTATTGCCGGGTGACACCGGGGAGCTGTTTTTT,CASSLLPGDTGELFF
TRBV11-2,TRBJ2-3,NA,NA,TGTGCCAGCAGCTCTCGGTGGGGCACAGATACGCAGTATTTT,CASSSRWGTDTQYF
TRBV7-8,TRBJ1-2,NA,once,TGTGCCAGCAGCTTAGTTGAATGGGGTGGTGGCTACACCTTC,CASSLVEWGGGYTF
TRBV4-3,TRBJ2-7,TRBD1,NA,TGCGCCAGCAGCCAAGACCTGGTGGCGGGACAGGGGGCATACGAGCAGTACTTC,CASSQDLVAGQGAYEQYF
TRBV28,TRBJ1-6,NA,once,TGTGCCAGCAGTGGACACCGAGGTTCACCCCTCCACTTT,CASSGHRGSPLHF
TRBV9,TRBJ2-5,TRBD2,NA,TGTGCCAGCAGCCCCGGGATAGCGGGAGCGGTGTGGGAGACCCAGTACTTC,CASSPGIAGAVWETQYF
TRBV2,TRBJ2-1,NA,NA,TGTGCCAGCAGTGACGGTCAGTATATCTTC,CASSDGQYIF
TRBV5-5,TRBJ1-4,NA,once,TGTGCCAGCAGCCCATCGACAGGTTGGAGTGAAAAACTGTTTTTT,CASSPSTGWSEKLFF
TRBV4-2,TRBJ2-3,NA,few,TGTGCCAGCAGCCGTACGCCGGATACGCAGTATTTT,CASSRTPDTQYF
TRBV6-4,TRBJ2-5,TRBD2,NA,TGTGCCAGCAGTGCATTAGCGGGAGAGACCCAGTACTTC,CASSALAGETQYF
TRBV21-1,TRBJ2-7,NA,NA,TGTGCCAGCAGCCCACCCTACGAGCAGTACTTC,CASSPPYEQYF
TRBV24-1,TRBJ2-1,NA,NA,TGTGCCACCAGTGATCCCCTCCTAGCAGTCGATGAGCAGTTCTTC,CATSDPLLAVDEQFF
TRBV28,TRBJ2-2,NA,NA,TGTGCCAGCAGAAAGAACACCGGGGAGCTGTTTTTT,CASRKNTGELFF